Presented here are 7 T cell receptor beta chains from one specimen sequenced in a study of blood T cell repertoires in COVID-19. Here immunoSEQ multiplex PCR was the method, and the copy in TCRdb shows in-frame clones only, minus some. The sample lists about 64,000 clones; roughly 84% were seen once. Sequencing used peripheral blood. Every receptor here comes from a man aged 65 to 85 with acute or convalescent COVID-19.

The chain links TRBV7-6 to TRBJ2-7, with 14 bases identical to TRBD2. Germline V gene lookup returns CDR1 SGHVS and CDR2 FNYEAQ. The CDR3 sequence is 16 residues long. After removal of 5 bases from V and 2 bases from J, the junction contained 5 bases not matched to a gene. CDR3: CASSPGLAGEPYEQYF. The CDR3 DNA reads as TGTGCCAGCAGCCCGGGACTAGCGGGGGAACCCTACGAGCAGTACTTC.

This clone was picked up a small number of times. The chain employs TRBV30 and TRBJ1-2; the D is unclear. The CDR3 contains 13 residues. Germline V lookup: CDR1 GTSNPN, CDR2 SVGIG (reference sequence). The V end was cut by 4 bases, the J end by 0 bases, with 9 bases between. The CDR3 nucleotides are TGTGCCTGGATGGACTTCCCTAACTATGGCTACACCTTC. This encodes CAWMDFPNYGYTF.

The chain carries TRBV7-2 and TRBJ2-5, with D hard to call. Germline V gene sequence: CDR1 SGHTA, CDR2 FQGNSA. V lost 3 bases, J lost 3 bases, and 11 bases lay in between. The CDR3 covers 14 residues. CDR3 amino acids: CASSFRRHEETQYF. CDR3 nucleotide sequence: TGTGCCAGCAGCTTCCGCAGGCATGAAGAGACCCAGTACTTC.

This clone occurred once. This CDR3 is CASSPQGYTEAFF. The CDR3 coding sequence is TGTGCCAGCAGCCCACAGGGCTACACTGAAGCTTTCTTT. The chain combines TRBV14 with TRBJ1-1, with a possible D match to TRBD1 (6 bases). Germline V gives CDR1 SGHDN, CDR2 FVKESK. The CDR3 spans 13 residues. Trimming pared 4 bases from V and 3 bases from J, leaving 9 bases between. The variable domain in full, with the rest retrieved from reference TRBV14 and TRBJ1-1, is EAGVTQFPSHSVIEKGQTVTLRCDPISGHDNLYWYRRVMGKEIKFLLHFVKESKQDESGMPNNRFLAERTGGTYSTLKVQPAELEDSGVYFCASSPQGYTEAFFGQGTRLTVV.

This chain joins TRBV5-1 and TRBJ1-6; possible D gene TRBD1, 6 bases. The ends were cut back, 0 bases at V and 6 bases at J, with 7 bases in the middle. CDR1 is SGHRS and CDR2 is YFSETQ in the germline V gene. The CDR3 is made up of 14 amino acids. The CDR3 spells CASSLAGVNSPLHF. As DNA, the CDR3 is TGCGCCAGCAGCTTGGCAGGGGTTAATTCACCCCTCCACTTT.

The chain recombines TRBV5-1 with TRBJ1-1; D unclear. Germline lookup yields CDR1 SGHRS and CDR2 YFSETQ. The V gene lost 0 bases and the J gene lost 5 bases, with 14 bases spanning the gap. CDR3 size: 15 residues. CDR3 bases: TGCGCCAGCAGCTTGGACCCGGAGGTGGGAACTGAAGCTTTCTTT. This gives the protein CASSLDPEVGTEAFF.

The CDR3: CATSRANNQPQHF. The CDR3 bases are TGTGCCACCAGCAGAGCCAACAATCAGCCCCAGCATTTT. The V and J genes are TRBV15 and TRBJ1-5, with unresolved D. CDR3 length: 13 residues. Germline V lookup: CDR1 LNHNV, CDR2 YYDKDF (reference sequence). Trimming removed 1 base from V and 3 bases from J, with 4 bases in between. The full variable domain, in which reference TRBV15 and TRBJ1-5 provide the parts outside the CDR3, is DAMVIQNPRYQVTQFGKPVTLSCSQTLNHNVMYWYQQKSSQAPKLLFHYYDKDFNNEADTPDNFQSRRPNTSFCFLDIRSPGLGDTAMYLCATSRANNQPQHFGDGTRLSIL.